This is a list of T cell receptor beta chains from one sample in a study of shared T cell receptors in the human thymus. Repertoires were generated with immunoSEQ multiplex PCR, while TCRdb's copy carries only in-frame clones and drops some. The repertoire includes around 68,000 clones, 90% to 95% of them detected once, and about 0.033% sits in the top ten. The specimen was thymocytes. Receptor source: a human donor. Each CDR3 is given with its conserved first and last residue. A D gene is named only where the DNA matches it firmly. Clone size is not always given. Where it is, it says once, few, many or a class for expanded clones.

v_call	d_call	cdr3_length	j_call	clone_size	cdr3_aa	cdr3_nt
TRBV9	TRBD1	18	TRBJ1-1	once	CASSIEPGTGQGDTEAFF	TGTGCCAGCAGCATAGAGCCCGGGACAGGCCAGGGGGACACTGAAGCTTTCTTT
TRBV18	NA	15	TRBJ1-1	NA	CASSPGTAMNTEAFF	TGTGCCAGCTCACCAGGGACGGCCATGAACACTGAAGCTTTCTTT
TRBV29-1	NA	13	TRBJ2-5	NA	CSVVGRVQETQYF	TGCAGCGTTGTCGGGCGGGTCCAAGAGACCCAGTACTTC
TRBV7-9	TRBD1	16	TRBJ2-7	NA	CASSFRPTGVAYEQYF	TGTGCCAGCAGCTTCAGGCCGACAGGGGTGGCCTACGAGCAGTACTTC
TRBV18	NA	16	TRBJ1-1	NA	CASSPPGSGTGTEAFF	TGTGCCAGCTCACCACCGGGGTCGGGGACCGGGACTGAAGCTTTCTTT
TRBV19	TRBD1	17	TRBJ1-5	NA	CASSIAGDRGLGQPQHF	TGTGCCAGTAGTATAGCAGGGGACAGGGGGCTTGGTCAGCCCCAGCATTTT
TRBV29-1	NA	12	TRBJ1-2	NA	CSVEDFSSGYTF	TGCAGCGTCGAGGACTTTTCTTCGGGCTACACCTTC
TRBV6-5	NA	13	TRBJ2-7	once	CASSWAVSYEQYF	TGTGCCAGCAGTTGGGCAGTGAGCTACGAGCAGTACTTC
TRBV4-3	NA	19	TRBJ1-1	NA	CASSQTGPLRARTNTEAFF	TGCGCCAGCAGCCAAACCGGGCCTCTCAGGGCCCGCACGAACACTGAAGCTTTCTTT
TRBV2	TRBD1	13	TRBJ1-1	NA	CASSGQGRTEAFF	TGTGCCAGCAGTGGACAGGGGCGGACTGAAGCTTTCTTT
TRBV5-6	NA	15	TRBJ2-7	NA	CASSSWDLNSYEQYF	TGTGCCAGCAGCTCATGGGACCTAAACTCCTACGAGCAGTACTTC
TRBV2	TRBD2	14	TRBJ2-1	NA	CASEGLAENHEQFF	TGTGCCAGCGAGGGACTAGCGGAAAATCATGAGCAGTTCTTC
TRBV28	TRBD1	14	TRBJ1-2	NA	CASSPLGTGHGYTF	TGTGCCAGCAGTCCGTTAGGGACAGGGCATGGCTACACCTTC
TRBV5-6	TRBD1	13	TRBJ1-5	few	CASSQDRDGPQHF	TGTGCCAGCAGCCAGGACAGGGATGGGCCCCAGCATTTT
TRBV7-3	NA	13	TRBJ1-1	few	CASSLLVHTEAFF	TGTGCCAGCAGCCTGCTGGTCCACACTGAAGCTTTCTTT
TRBV12-1	NA	18	TRBJ2-6	NA	CASSLIKRTGFGANVLTF	TGTGCCAGCAGCTTAATTAAACGAACAGGGTTTGGGGCCAACGTCCTGACTTTC
TRBV5-5	NA	17	TRBJ1-6	NA	CASSARDNGEPNSPLHF	TGTGCCAGCAGCGCTAGGGACAACGGAGAACCCAATTCACCCCTCCACTTT
TRBV5-8	NA	15	TRBJ1-2	NA	CASSFGEIHGYGYTF	TGTGCCAGCAGCTTCGGGGAAATTCATGGCTATGGCTACACCTTC
TRBV29-1	NA	14	TRBJ1-1	NA	CSVNRDLWNTEAFF	TGCAGCGTGAACAGGGACCTTTGGAACACTGAAGCTTTCTTT
TRBV27	NA	21	TRBJ1-3	NA	CASRGKPPLTNQETSGNTIYF	TGTGCCAGCAGAGGAAAGCCTCCCCTTACTAATCAGGAGACCTCTGGAAACACCATATATTTT
TRBV27	TRBD2	17	TRBJ2-2	NA	CASSRTSGGPYTGELFF	TGTGCCAGCAGCCGGACTAGCGGGGGGCCTTACACCGGGGAGCTGTTTTTT
TRBV7-2	TRBD1	14	TRBJ2-7	NA	CASSLDRGLYEQYF	TGTGCCAGCAGCTTAGACAGGGGGCTATACGAGCAGTACTTC
TRBV11-1	TRBD1	15	TRBJ2-1	NA	CASSFRDRGYNEQFF	TGTGCCAGCAGCTTCCGGGACAGGGGGTACAATGAGCAGTTCTTC
TRBV5-1	TRBD2	16	TRBJ2-7	NA	CASSSTSGGAAYEQYF	TGCGCCAGCAGCTCGACTAGCGGGGGGGCAGCCTACGAGCAGTACTTC
TRBV7-2	TRBD2	19	TRBJ2-3	once	CASSSPSRRGGKGTDTQYF	TGTGCCAGCAGCTCTCCTAGTAGGCGGGGGGGCAAGGGGACAGATACGCAGTATTTT
TRBV5-6	NA	12	TRBJ1-1	NA	CASNRENTEAFF	TGTGCCAGCAACCGAGAGAACACTGAAGCTTTCTTT
TRBV5-3	NA	15	TRBJ1-3	NA	CARSSYTGSGNTIYF	TGTGCCAGAAGCTCTTATACGGGGTCGGGAAACACCATATATTTT
TRBV25-1	NA	12	TRBJ2-7	NA	CASSENRYEQYF	TGTGCCAGCAGTGAGAACCGTTACGAGCAGTACTTC
TRBV10-3	TRBD2	16	TRBJ2-3	NA	CAISTRLAGSTDTQYF	TGTGCCATCAGTACGAGACTAGCGGGCAGCACAGATACGCAGTATTTT
TRBV6-1	NA	16	TRBJ1-1	NA	CASSEVLPGMNTEAFF	TGTGCCAGCAGTGAAGTCCTTCCAGGGATGAACACTGAAGCTTTCTTT
TRBV7-2	TRBD2	17	TRBJ2-7	NA	CASSLGGTGLARYEQYF	TGTGCCAGCAGCTTGGGTGGAACGGGACTAGCTAGGTACGAGCAGTACTTC
TRBV11-2	NA	16	TRBJ2-6	NA	CASSLGLGPGANVLTF	TGTGCCAGCAGCTTAGGTTTGGGGCCGGGGGCCAACGTCCTGACTTTC
TRBV2	NA	14	TRBJ1-5	NA	CASSRDIGNQPQHF	TGTGCCAGCTCCCGGGATATAGGCAATCAGCCCCAGCATTTT
TRBV5-1	NA	14	TRBJ2-3	NA	CASSLRGGRDTQYF	TGCGCCAGCAGCTTACGTGGGGGTCGAGATACGCAGTATTTT
TRBV18	NA	16	TRBJ1-1	once	CASSRLWTTVNTEAFF	TGTGCCAGCTCACGACTTTGGACGACGGTGAACACTGAAGCTTTCTTT
TRBV9	TRBD1	15	TRBJ1-6	NA	CASSVAGQEYSPLHF	TGTGCCAGCAGCGTAGCAGGACAGGAGTATTCACCCCTCCACTTT
TRBV7-9	TRBD2	14	TRBJ2-5	NA	CASSLGLAPETQYF	TGTGCCAGCAGCCTCGGACTAGCCCCAGAGACCCAGTACTTC
TRBV5-1	NA	16	TRBJ2-3	NA	CASSLSVASGTDTQYF	TGCGCCAGCAGCTTGAGTGTCGCTAGCGGCACAGATACGCAGTATTTT
TRBV9	NA	15	TRBJ2-1	NA	CASSVDRGRYNEQFF	TGTGCCAGCAGCGTAGATCGGGGACGGTACAATGAGCAGTTCTTC
TRBV7-2	NA	17	TRBJ1-1	NA	CASSLAGTEGMNTEAFF	TGTGCCAGCAGCTTAGCAGGGACCGAAGGGATGAACACTGAAGCTTTCTTT
TRBV5-8	NA	14	TRBJ2-1	NA	CASSLVGGPHEQFF	TGTGCCAGCAGCTTGGTTGGGGGACCCCATGAGCAGTTCTTC
TRBV5-5	TRBD1	16	TRBJ1-1	NA	CASSLLERTGNTEAFF	TGTGCCAGCAGCTTGTTGGAACGGACAGGGAACACTGAAGCTTTCTTT
TRBV21-1	NA	18	TRBJ1-5	NA	CASTGGVTSEYSNQPQHF	TGTGCCAGCACTGGAGGGGTTACTAGCGAATATAGCAATCAGCCCCAGCATTTT
TRBV28	NA	12	TRBJ2-7	once	CASSFLGCEQYF	TGTGCCAGCAGTTTTTTGGGATGCGAGCAGTACTTC
TRBV29-1	TRBD1	14	TRBJ2-1	NA	CSVEDRELADEQFF	TGCAGCGTTGAGGACAGGGAGTTGGCGGATGAGCAGTTCTTC